This T cell receptor beta chain is drawn from a study of T cell repertoires in cytomegalovirus infection. Study-wide context: Matching HLA type and CMV infection were both indicated by public TCR beta signatures.

This CDR3 has 15 residues. Germline assignment: CDR1 SGHVS and CDR2 FQNEAQ. Trimming removed 1 base at V and 0 bases at J, with 6 bases between. TCRdb called the reads again in MiXCR, with one record for every CDR3 protein. The table records hundreds of thousands of distinct CDR3 sequences, roughly a sixth of them present only once. In this sample, this clonotype turned up many times. The receptor was derived from a human donor in good health (CMV status not recorded). Some clones in this sample may be carry-over from other donors' samples. Sequencing was performed on PBMCs. This chain links TRBV7-8 with TRBJ1-4, with D hard to call. DNA of the CDR3: TGTGCCAGCAGCTTAGAAACCGCAACTAATGAAAAACTGTTTTTT. As protein: CASSLETATNEKLFF.